This T cell receptor beta chain derives from a study of OX40 agonist ivuxolimab in advanced cancers. Study overall: Partial response was recorded in three patients: one hepatocellular carcinoma and two cutaneous melanoma cases.

With regard to this clone: Its antigen is currently unknown.

Patients who had autoimmune disease history or got systemic immunosuppression were left out. Whole-study results and caveats: Antigen specificity of clonally expanded peripheral T cells was not established. In general, CD8+ T cells held more expanded clones than CD4+ did, on average.

This table comes from immunoSEQ multiplex PCR, and its TCRdb copy is limited to in-frame clones, with some not included. This repertoire shows about 75,000 clones, over 85% found once; its top ten account for about 0.35%. The germline V gene has CDR1 GTSNPN and CDR2 SVGIG (reference sequence). This CDR3 is 16 amino acids long. Unmatched junction bases numbered 17, after V lost 4 bases and J lost 5 bases. The sequencing here drew on CD4+ or CD8+ T cells sorted from blood, taken in a trial of the OX40 agonist ivuxolimab. The genes are TRBV30 and TRBJ2-7; 7 nucleotides agree with TRBD1. The receptor was isolated from an adult with an advanced solid tumor such as melanoma, head and neck, liver or kidney cancer. CDR3 protein: CAWKGQRDRFTHEQYF. Here the CDR3 DNA reads TGTGCCTGGAAGGGGCAACGGGACAGATTTACCCACGAGCAGTACTTC.